This record concerns one T cell receptor beta chain sequence. The target of this receptor is not known. One base away there is no much larger clone; base qualities are not given. The data originate from a study of cytotoxic CD8 clonotypes in ibrutinib-treated CLL (dated by TCRdb to the early 2020s). With respect to the entire study: The cohort included about 15 treatment-naive and ten to twelve relapsed/refractory patients; about 18 were IGHV unmutated. An average of about 250,000 productive templates and approximately 90,000 productive rearrangements was obtained per sample. All remission and progressive disease samples were collected while patients were still receiving ibrutinib. Cryopreserved peripheral blood mononuclear cells were collected at three points: before therapy, at response, and at either sustained remission or disease progression. Partial responses were observed in about 25 patients and complete responses in 2; after a median follow-up of 68 months, remission was maintained in around 14 patients and progression was observed in about twelve. Response samples were obtained after a median of roughly 13 months of treatment, with a range of roughly 6 to 40 months. Longitudinal samples were available for about 30% of the roughly 86 trial participants.

What the research found in general, with its limitations: Clonality rose at ibrutinib response, remained stable during sustained remission, and dropped back toward baseline at progression. At baseline, clonality was higher than in age-matched healthy donors and showed a strong correlation with circulating CD8+ T-cell counts. Sampling times were not matched between patients in sustained remission and patients whose disease was progressing, and lymph node repertoires were not examined. Public clonotypes were rare and either shrank or stayed stable during treatment, and the rise in clonality at ibrutinib response reflected expansion of private clonotypes.

The goal of deep resolution MiSeq sequencing was a depth between 1 in 1 million and 1 in 200,000 T cells, and coverage averaged 10x per clonotype. The immunoSEQ hsTCRB Kit was used to generate TCR beta libraries. The study's processing was this. ImmunoSEQ Data Assistant and ImmunoSEQ Analyzer were used for data analysis, and V, D and J genes were assigned according to IMGT definitions. Clonality was computed as one minus normalized Shannon entropy of productive rearrangement frequencies, ranging from 0 to 1. Only overrepresented clonotypes making up at least 0.05% of the repertoire of each patient were included in the public clonotype analysis. Fewer than 15 repertoires from age-matched healthy donors, obtained from immuneACCESS, served as clonality controls. The immuneACCESS repertoire file appears here via TCRdb, limited to in-frame rearrangements. These files lack a portion of the clones; in checked studies, under half of the deficit traces to unresolved V genes, and the cause of the others is not known. V, J and clone size are taken as reported in that table, and D and trimming were inferred from the DNA itself. Recorded for this sample are 150,000 or so clones; 81% of them occurred a single time. The ten largest make up roughly 2% of the sample.

The label giving this sample's time point can be read as: 12 months on ibrutinib. Roughly 2 micrograms of genomic DNA were extracted from cryopreserved PBMCs for TCR beta library preparation. Longitudinal blood samples from CLL patients receiving ibrutinib monotherapy were subjected to high-throughput TCR beta sequencing. Patients were enrolled in a phase 2 open-label single-center ibrutinib monotherapy trial. The clonotype comes from a human donor with chronic lymphocytic leukemia. The sequences come from PBMCs, collected after 12 months of ibrutinib treatment.

CDR3 loop: CASSWGGPQYF. The DNA reads TGTGCCAGCAGTTGGGGTGGACCCCAGTACTTC. The chain is made from TRBV27 and TRBJ2-5; the D gene assignment is ambiguous. Taken from the germline V gene (reference sequence), the CDR1 and CDR2 loops are MNHEY and SMNVEV. Including the terminal cysteine and phenylalanine, the CDR3 comprises 11 residues. CDR3 DNA only is kept here, 33 bases in frame from base 1. Between the V and J ends, shortened by 4 bases and 9 bases respectively, the junction contains 9 bases.